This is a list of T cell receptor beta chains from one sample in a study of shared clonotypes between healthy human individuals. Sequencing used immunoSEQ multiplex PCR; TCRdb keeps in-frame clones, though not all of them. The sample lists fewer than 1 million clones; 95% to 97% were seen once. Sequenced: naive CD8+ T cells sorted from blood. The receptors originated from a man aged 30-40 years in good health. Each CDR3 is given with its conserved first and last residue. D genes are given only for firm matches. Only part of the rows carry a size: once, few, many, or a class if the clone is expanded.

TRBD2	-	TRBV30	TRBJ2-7	CAWREKLGRTSYDEQYF	TGTGCCTGGAGGGAGAAACTCGGCAGGACTAGCTACGACGAGCAGTACTTC
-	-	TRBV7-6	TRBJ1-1	CASSRRQPSEAFF	TGTGCCAGCAGCCGCAGACAGCCTAGTGAAGCTTTCTTT
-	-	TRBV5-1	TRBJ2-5	CASSPVGGRETQYF	TGCGCCAGCAGCCCCGTGGGGGGGCGAGAGACCCAGTACTTC
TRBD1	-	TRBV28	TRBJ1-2	CASHPGQIYGYTF	TGTGCCAGCCACCCGGGACAGATCTATGGCTACACCTTC
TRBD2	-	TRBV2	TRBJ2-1	CASQGGTRGSNEQFF	TGTGCCAGCCAAGGCGGGACTAGGGGGTCCAATGAGCAGTTCTTC
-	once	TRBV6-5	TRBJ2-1	CASRDIAGEQFF	TGTGCCAGCAGAGATATAGCAGGCGAGCAGTTCTTC
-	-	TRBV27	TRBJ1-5	CASSLEGGDNQPQHF	TGTGCCAGCAGTTTAGAGGGGGGAGACAATCAGCCCCAGCATTTT
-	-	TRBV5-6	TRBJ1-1	CASSWTNTEAFF	TGTGCCAGCAGCTGGACCAACACTGAAGCTTTCTTT
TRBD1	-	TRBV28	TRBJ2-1	CASSSPGQGNNEQFF	TGTGCCAGCAGTTCTCCGGGACAGGGAAACAATGAGCAGTTCTTC
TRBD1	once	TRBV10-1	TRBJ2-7	CASSDIGTGDHEQYF	TGCGCCAGCAGTGACATCGGGACAGGAGACCACGAGCAGTACTTC
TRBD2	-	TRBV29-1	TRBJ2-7	CSVVGAGGTYEQYF	TGCAGCGTTGTTGGGGCGGGAGGTACCTACGAGCAGTACTTC
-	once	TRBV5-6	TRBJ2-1	CASSLDGQGTYNEQFF	TGTGCCAGCAGCTTGGACGGGCAGGGCACCTACAATGAGCAGTTCTTC
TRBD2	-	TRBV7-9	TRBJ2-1	CASSPPGTSGLTGGEQFF	TGTGCCAGCAGCCCGCCCGGGACTAGCGGACTCACGGGGGGTGAGCAGTTCTTC
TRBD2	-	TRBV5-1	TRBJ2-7	CASSWTSGGGEQYF	TGCGCCAGCAGCTGGACTAGCGGGGGAGGCGAGCAGTACTTC
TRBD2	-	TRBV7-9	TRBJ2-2	CASSLVRLAVRRTGELFF	TGTGCCAGCAGCTTAGTAAGACTAGCCGTACGACGGACCGGGGAGCTGTTTTTT
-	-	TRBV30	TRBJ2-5	CAWSVMALETQYF	TGTGCCTGGAGTGTAATGGCGTTGGAGACCCAGTACTTC
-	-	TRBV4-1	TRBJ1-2	CASSFPGEGGYGYTF	TGCGCCAGCAGCTTCCCAGGGGAAGGGGGCTATGGCTACACCTTC
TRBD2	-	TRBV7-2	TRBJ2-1	CASSFGLAGAYREQFF	TGTGCCAGCAGCTTCGGACTAGCGGGAGCTTATCGGGAGCAGTTCTTC
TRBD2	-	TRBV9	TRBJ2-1	CASSVSSGRDNEQFF	TGTGCCAGCAGCGTCAGTAGCGGGAGGGACAATGAGCAGTTCTTC
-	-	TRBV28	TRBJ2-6	CASSFSTGANVLTF	TGTGCCAGCAGTTTTTCAACTGGGGCCAACGTCCTGACTTTC
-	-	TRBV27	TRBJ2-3	CASSLLGESADTQYF	TGTGCCAGCAGTTTATTAGGGGAGAGTGCAGATACGCAGTATTTT
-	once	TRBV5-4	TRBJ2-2	CASSVGGTGELFF	TGTGCCAGCAGCGTCGGAGGAACCGGGGAGCTGTTTTTT